This T cell receptor beta chain was identified during a study of PD-1 blockade in mismatch repair-deficient tumors (dated by TCRdb to 2017 to 2019). A note on the overall study: Between late 2013 and 2016, fewer than 90 consecutive patients with over ten mismatch repair-deficient cancer types, all previously treated and progressing, were enrolled in the trial. Tumor-associated T cell clones in the peripheral blood of patients responding to PD-1 blockade were tracked using deep sequencing of TCR CDR3 regions. What the work shows at the level of the full study, not this receptor alone: Rapid expansion after pembrolizumab followed by contraction, generally before radiologic responses, was shown by tumor-resident clones, which were often undetectable in blood before treatment.

For every enrolled patient, mismatch repair deficiency was confirmed by either polymerase chain reaction or immunohistochemistry. A few patients who responded to pembrolizumab therapy underwent TCR sequencing. Pembrolizumab PD-1 blockade was prospectively tested in advanced mismatch repair-deficient cancers, regardless of tissue of origin, in the phase II trial. Serial peripheral blood T cell samples were collected before and at multiple times after starting PD-1 blockade. Blood sampling times were expressed in weeks after the first pembrolizumab dose. Library construction relied on the immunoSEQ multiplex PCR assay. The immuneACCESS repertoire file appears here via TCRdb, limited to in-frame rearrangements. These files lack a portion of the clones; in checked studies, under half of the deficit traces to unresolved V genes, and the cause of the others is not known. In all, the sample holds about 60,000 clones, and more than 70% of those were seen once. The ten largest make up approximately 13% of the sample.

In regard to this clone: It has no known antigen specificity. One base away there is no much larger clone; base qualities are not given.

Relative to germline, V is missing 4 bases and J is missing 2 bases, with 5 bases of the junction outside any gene match. The CDR3 runs 13 amino acids, cysteine and phenylalanine included. The kept DNA is CDR3 alone, 39 bases in frame from the first base. According to the germline V gene, CDR1 reads SQVTM and CDR2 reads ANQGSEA. This clonotype was sampled from an adult with mismatch repair-deficient cancer. Sequenced here: peripheral blood, sampled 52 weeks after starting pembrolizumab. The sequence joins TRBV29-1 to TRBJ2-7; 7 middle bases align to TRBD1. The CDR3 is CSVAQGPTYEQYF. The DNA sequence is given as TGCAGCGTTGCACAGGGGCCCACCTACGAGCAGTACTTC.